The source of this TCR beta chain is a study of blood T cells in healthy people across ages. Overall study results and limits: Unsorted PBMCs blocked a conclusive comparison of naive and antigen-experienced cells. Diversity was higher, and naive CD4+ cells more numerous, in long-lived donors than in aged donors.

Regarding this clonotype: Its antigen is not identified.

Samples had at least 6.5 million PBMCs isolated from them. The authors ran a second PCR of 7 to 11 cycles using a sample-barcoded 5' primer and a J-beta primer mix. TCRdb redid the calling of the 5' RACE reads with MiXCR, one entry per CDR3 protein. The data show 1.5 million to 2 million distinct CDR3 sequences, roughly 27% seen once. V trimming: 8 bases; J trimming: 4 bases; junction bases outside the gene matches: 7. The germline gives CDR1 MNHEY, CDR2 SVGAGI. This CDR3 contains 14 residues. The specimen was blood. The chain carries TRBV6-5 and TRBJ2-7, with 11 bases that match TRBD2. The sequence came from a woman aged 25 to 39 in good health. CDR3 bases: TGTGCCAGCGGTCTAGCGGGGGGCCCATACGAGCAGTACTTC. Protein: CASGLAGGPYEQYF.